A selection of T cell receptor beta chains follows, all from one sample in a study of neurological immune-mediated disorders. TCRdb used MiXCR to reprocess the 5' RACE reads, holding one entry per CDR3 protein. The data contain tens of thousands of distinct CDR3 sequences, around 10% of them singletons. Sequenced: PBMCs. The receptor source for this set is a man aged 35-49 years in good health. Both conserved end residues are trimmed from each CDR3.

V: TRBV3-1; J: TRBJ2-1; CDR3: ASSRALRLAGGIADEQF
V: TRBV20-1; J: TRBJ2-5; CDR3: SAGRAPGETQY
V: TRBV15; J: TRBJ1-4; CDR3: ATSRKGTEKLF
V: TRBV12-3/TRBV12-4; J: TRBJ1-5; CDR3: ASSFSGEQPQH
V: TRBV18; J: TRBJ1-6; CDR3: ASHKGSYNSPLH
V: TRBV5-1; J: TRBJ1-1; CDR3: ASSPNPGNTEAF
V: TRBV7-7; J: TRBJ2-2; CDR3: ATGSGAGELF
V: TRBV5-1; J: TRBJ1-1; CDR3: ASSYLTGEYTEAF
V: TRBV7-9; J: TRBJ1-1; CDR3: ASSLGGVGNTEAF
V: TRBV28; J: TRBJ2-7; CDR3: ASSLTSGRNPYEQY
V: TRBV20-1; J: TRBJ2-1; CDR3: SAPGRVVGEQF
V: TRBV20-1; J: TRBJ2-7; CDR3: SPEDGSSYEQY
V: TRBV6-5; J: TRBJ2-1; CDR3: ASAQSVLGSEQF
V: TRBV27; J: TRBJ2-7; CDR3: ASSFRDRGHEQY
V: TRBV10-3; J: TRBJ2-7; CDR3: AIGAASYEQY
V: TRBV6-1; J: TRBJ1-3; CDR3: ASSEWAKERNTIY
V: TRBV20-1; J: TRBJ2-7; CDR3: SARLGGGLTYEQY
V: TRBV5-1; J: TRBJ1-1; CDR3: ASSSGGRDRGLETEAF
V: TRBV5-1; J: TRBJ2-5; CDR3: ASSSPKETQY
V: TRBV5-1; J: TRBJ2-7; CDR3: ASSLDGQGSEH
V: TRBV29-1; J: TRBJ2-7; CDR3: SVEDERGEQY
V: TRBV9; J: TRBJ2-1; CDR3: ASSGTAGLAGNEQF
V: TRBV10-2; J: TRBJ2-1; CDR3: ASSLPRDRGHDEQF
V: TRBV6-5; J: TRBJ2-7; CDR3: ASSYSAGYYEQY
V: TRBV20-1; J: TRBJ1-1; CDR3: SASDGREEAF
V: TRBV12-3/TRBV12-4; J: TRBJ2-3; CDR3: ASSLTDTQY
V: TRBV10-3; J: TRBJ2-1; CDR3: AIKPGGQDEQF
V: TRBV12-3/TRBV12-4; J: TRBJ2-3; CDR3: ASTLGWPGGTDTQY
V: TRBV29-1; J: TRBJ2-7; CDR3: SVFATGRTYEQY
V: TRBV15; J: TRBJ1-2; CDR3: ATTGRIGRMYGYT
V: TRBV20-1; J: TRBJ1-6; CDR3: SAAKGVSYNSPLH
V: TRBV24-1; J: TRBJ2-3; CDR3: ATSGLAGVGGTDTQY
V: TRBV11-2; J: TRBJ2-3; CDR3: ASSLGRGVGTDTQY
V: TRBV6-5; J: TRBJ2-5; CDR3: ASINSHSPWTQY
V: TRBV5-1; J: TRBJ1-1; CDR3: ASSLDRGDTEAF
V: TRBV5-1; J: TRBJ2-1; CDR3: ASRREDYEQF
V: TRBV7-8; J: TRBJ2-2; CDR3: ASSADPTGELF
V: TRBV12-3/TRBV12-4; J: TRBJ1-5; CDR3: ASSFPTGDNQPQH
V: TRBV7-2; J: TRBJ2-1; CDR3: ASSFGRGGRDEQF
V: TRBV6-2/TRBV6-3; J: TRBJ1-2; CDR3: ASSDGRRYGYT
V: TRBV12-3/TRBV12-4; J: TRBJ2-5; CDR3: ASSSGGTIRSETQY
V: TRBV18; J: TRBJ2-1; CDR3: ASSPLTGDKNNEQF